These T cell receptor beta chains were read from a single sample in a study of shared clonotypes between healthy human individuals. Here immunoSEQ multiplex PCR was the method, and the copy in TCRdb shows in-frame clones only, minus some. The sample yields about 380,000 clones, about 96% seen once. Sequenced: memory CD8+ T cells sorted from blood. Receptor source: a young man in good health. Both conserved end residues are part of each CDR3. D genes are given only for firm matches. Clone size is not always given. Where it is, it says once, few, many or a class for expanded clones.

d_gene: TRBD1; abundance: .; v_gene: TRBV5-1; j_gene: TRBJ2-5; CDR3nt: TGCGCCAGCAGTATGCTCCCGGGACAGGAAGAGACCCAGTACTTC; CDR3aa: CASSMLPGQEETQYF
d_gene: .; abundance: few; v_gene: TRBV21-1; j_gene: TRBJ1-5; CDR3nt: TGTGCCAGCAGCAGCCCCCAGGGGCGCAGAAGGCAGCCCCAGCATTTT; CDR3aa: CASSSPQGRRRQPQHF
d_gene: .; abundance: .; v_gene: TRBV27; j_gene: TRBJ2-3; CDR3nt: TGTGCCAGCAGTTTGCTTAATACGCAGTATTTT; CDR3aa: CASSLLNTQYF
d_gene: .; abundance: .; v_gene: TRBV6-6; j_gene: TRBJ2-7; CDR3nt: TGTGCCAGCAGATTCAGGGGAAGGGTCTACGAGCAGTACTTC; CDR3aa: CASRFRGRVYEQYF
d_gene: .; abundance: .; v_gene: TRBV5-1; j_gene: TRBJ2-1; CDR3nt: TGCGCCAGCAGCCTAGATTACAATGAGCAGTTCTTC; CDR3aa: CASSLDYNEQFF
d_gene: TRBD1; abundance: .; v_gene: TRBV6-5; j_gene: TRBJ2-3; CDR3nt: TGTGCCAGCAGTTACTCGGGACAGGGCACAGATACGCAGTATTTT; CDR3aa: CASSYSGQGTDTQYF
d_gene: .; abundance: .; v_gene: TRBV9; j_gene: TRBJ2-1; CDR3nt: TGTGCCAGCAGCGTAGTTGGTCGGGACTCCCTCAATGAGCAGTTCTTC; CDR3aa: CASSVVGRDSLNEQFF
d_gene: .; abundance: .; v_gene: TRBV12-5; j_gene: TRBJ2-7; CDR3nt: TGTGCTAGTGGTTTGATACTACACGGACGTGGCGAGCAGTACTTC; CDR3aa: CASGLILHGRGEQYF
d_gene: .; abundance: .; v_gene: TRBV28; j_gene: TRBJ2-5; CDR3nt: TGTGCCAGCAGTTTATTAGGCCGTGTCCAAGAGACCCAGTACTTC; CDR3aa: CASSLLGRVQETQYF
d_gene: .; abundance: .; v_gene: TRBV4-1; j_gene: TRBJ1-2; CDR3nt: TGCGCCAGCAGCCAAGAACCAGGGAACTATGGCTACACCTTC; CDR3aa: CASSQEPGNYGYTF
d_gene: TRBD2; abundance: .; v_gene: TRBV30; j_gene: TRBJ2-2; CDR3nt: TGTGCCTGGAGTTGGTTAGCGGGAGGCCCGGGGGAGCTGTTTTTT; CDR3aa: CAWSWLAGGPGELFF
d_gene: .; abundance: .; v_gene: TRBV4-1; j_gene: TRBJ1-1; CDR3nt: TGCGCCAGCAGCCGTACTCAGGGAGGGAGCACTGAAGCTTTCTTT; CDR3aa: CASSRTQGGSTEAFF
d_gene: TRBD2; abundance: .; v_gene: TRBV4-1; j_gene: TRBJ2-7; CDR3nt: TGCGCCAGCAGCCAAGAGTATTCGCTAGACGGGGGGTACGAGCAGTACTTC; CDR3aa: CASSQEYSLDGGYEQYF
d_gene: .; abundance: .; v_gene: TRBV14; j_gene: TRBJ1-3; CDR3nt: TGTGCCAGCAGTCAATACGGGAGCTCTGGAAACACCATATATTTT; CDR3aa: CASSQYGSSGNTIYF
d_gene: .; abundance: few; v_gene: TRBV5-6; j_gene: TRBJ2-7; CDR3nt: TGTGCCAGCAGCTTAAACTACGAGCAGTACTTC; CDR3aa: CASSLNYEQYF
d_gene: .; abundance: .; v_gene: TRBV28; j_gene: TRBJ2-1; CDR3nt: TGTGCCAGCAGTTTGCGGCCGGATGAGCAGTTCTTC; CDR3aa: CASSLRPDEQFF
d_gene: .; abundance: .; v_gene: TRBV7-9; j_gene: TRBJ1-5; CDR3nt: TGTGCCAGCAGCTTACGGGACAACAATCAGCCCCAGCATTTT; CDR3aa: CASSLRDNNQPQHF
d_gene: TRBD2; abundance: .; v_gene: TRBV28; j_gene: TRBJ2-7; CDR3nt: TGTGCCAGCAGTGAACTACTAGCGGGAGATTACGAGCAGTACTTC; CDR3aa: CASSELLAGDYEQYF
d_gene: TRBD1; abundance: .; v_gene: TRBV9; j_gene: TRBJ1-2; CDR3nt: TGTGCCAGCAGCGCGGGGGGACAGGTAAACCCTAACTATGGCTACACCTTC; CDR3aa: CASSAGGQVNPNYGYTF
d_gene: TRBD1; abundance: .; v_gene: TRBV5-4; j_gene: TRBJ2-5; CDR3nt: TGTGCCAGCAGCGCGACAGGGGGCGTAAGCATCCCCTTTATGACAGGGACCCAGTACTTC; CDR3aa: CASSATGGVSIPFMTGTQYF
d_gene: .; abundance: .; v_gene: TRBV25-1; j_gene: TRBJ2-7; CDR3nt: TGTGCCAGCAGTGCTGCCCGGGAGTCCCACGAGCAGTACTTC; CDR3aa: CASSAARESHEQYF
d_gene: .; abundance: .; v_gene: TRBV7-9; j_gene: TRBJ2-2; CDR3nt: TGTGCCCTCTTACCGGATAGAGACACCGGGGAGCTGTTTTTT; CDR3aa: CALLPDRDTGELFF
d_gene: TRBD1; abundance: .; v_gene: TRBV28; j_gene: TRBJ2-2; CDR3nt: TGTGCCAGCAGTAACACAGGGGGCACCGGGGAGCTGTTTTTT; CDR3aa: CASSNTGGTGELFF
d_gene: .; abundance: .; v_gene: TRBV18; j_gene: TRBJ1-1; CDR3nt: TGTGCCAGCTCACCACCCGGAGATAAGGGGGCTTTCTTT; CDR3aa: CASSPPGDKGAFF
d_gene: .; abundance: .; v_gene: TRBV9; j_gene: TRBJ2-2; CDR3nt: TGTGCCAGCAGCGTGGGGGGAACCGGGGAGCTGTTTTTT; CDR3aa: CASSVGGTGELFF
d_gene: .; abundance: .; v_gene: TRBV13; j_gene: TRBJ2-7; CDR3nt: TGTGCCAGCAGCTTGGGTTCCTACGAGCAGTACTTC; CDR3aa: CASSLGSYEQYF
d_gene: .; abundance: .; v_gene: TRBV27; j_gene: TRBJ1-1; CDR3nt: TGTGCCAGCAGTTATGACAGGAACACTGAAGCTTTCTTT; CDR3aa: CASSYDRNTEAFF
d_gene: .; abundance: .; v_gene: TRBV6-5; j_gene: TRBJ2-7; CDR3nt: TGTGCCAGCAGGGGGACCTTAGACTCCTACGAGCAGTACTTC; CDR3aa: CASRGTLDSYEQYF
d_gene: .; abundance: .; v_gene: TRBV5-1; j_gene: TRBJ2-1; CDR3nt: TGCGCCAGCAGCTTGGGGCCTAGCTCCTACAATGAGCAGTTCTTC; CDR3aa: CASSLGPSSYNEQFF
d_gene: .; abundance: .; v_gene: TRBV5-1; j_gene: TRBJ2-5; CDR3nt: TGCGCCAGCAGCCGTGGAGACAGGCCGTTTGGAGAGACCCAGTACTTC; CDR3aa: CASSRGDRPFGETQYF
d_gene: .; abundance: .; v_gene: TRBV6-5; j_gene: TRBJ1-5; CDR3nt: TGTGCCAGCAGTTACTCTTCCCAGGGCAATCAGCCCCAGCATTTT; CDR3aa: CASSYSSQGNQPQHF
d_gene: .; abundance: .; v_gene: TRBV5-1; j_gene: TRBJ2-3; CDR3nt: TGCGCCAGCAGCATACACAGGGCAGATACGCAGTATTTT; CDR3aa: CASSIHRADTQYF
d_gene: TRBD1; abundance: once; v_gene: TRBV28; j_gene: TRBJ2-7; CDR3nt: TGTGCCAGCAGTTTCGTCTACGGACAGGGGGGGTACGAGCAGTACTTC; CDR3aa: CASSFVYGQGGYEQYF
d_gene: .; abundance: .; v_gene: TRBV15; j_gene: TRBJ2-5; CDR3nt: TGTGCCACCAGCAGAGATCGGGGCAGCTCTAACCAAGAGACCCAGTACTTC; CDR3aa: CATSRDRGSSNQETQYF
d_gene: .; abundance: few; v_gene: TRBV9; j_gene: TRBJ1-1; CDR3nt: TGTGCCAGCAGCGCTTACTCTGAGGGAAGTACTGAAGCTTTCTTT; CDR3aa: CASSAYSEGSTEAFF
d_gene: .; abundance: .; v_gene: TRBV5-1; j_gene: TRBJ1-3; CDR3nt: TGCGCCAGCGCACAGGGATCAATCTCTGGAAACACCATATATTTT; CDR3aa: CASAQGSISGNTIYF
d_gene: TRBD1; abundance: .; v_gene: TRBV30; j_gene: TRBJ1-2; CDR3nt: TGTGCCTGGAGAGAAGGGACAGTAGTCTATGGCTACACCTTC; CDR3aa: CAWREGTVVYGYTF
d_gene: .; abundance: .; v_gene: TRBV4-2; j_gene: TRBJ2-3; CDR3nt: TGTGCCAGCAGCCAAGAAGGGGGGGAACCCACAGATACGCAGTATTTT; CDR3aa: CASSQEGGEPTDTQYF
d_gene: TRBD1; abundance: once; v_gene: TRBV5-1; j_gene: TRBJ2-1; CDR3nt: TGCGCCAGCAGCTGGGACCGGGACAGGGAGGGATATGAGCAGTTCTTC; CDR3aa: CASSWDRDREGYEQFF
d_gene: .; abundance: .; v_gene: TRBV5-1; j_gene: TRBJ2-7; CDR3nt: TGCGCCAGCAGTAGGGACTACGAGCAGTACTTC; CDR3aa: CASSRDYEQYF
d_gene: TRBD2; abundance: .; v_gene: TRBV5-1; j_gene: TRBJ2-5; CDR3nt: TGCGCCAGCAGCTTGGCCGCGACTAGCAAGGGTGAGACCCAGTACTTC; CDR3aa: CASSLAATSKGETQYF
d_gene: TRBD2; abundance: .; v_gene: TRBV10-3; j_gene: TRBJ2-7; CDR3nt: TGTGCCATCAGCCTAGCGGCCGGGGCCCCTTACGAGCAGTACTTC; CDR3aa: CAISLAAGAPYEQYF
d_gene: .; abundance: .; v_gene: TRBV14; j_gene: TRBJ1-2; CDR3nt: TGTGCCAGCAGCCAAGAAGGCCGGTACTATGGCTACACCTTC; CDR3aa: CASSQEGRYYGYTF
d_gene: .; abundance: .; v_gene: TRBV5-1; j_gene: TRBJ1-2; CDR3nt: TGCGCCTCCCGCCGGGACGTCATTACGGCGTATGGCTACACCTTC; CDR3aa: CASRRDVITAYGYTF
d_gene: TRBD2; abundance: .; v_gene: TRBV6-1; j_gene: TRBJ2-1; CDR3nt: TGTGCCAGCATAGGTGGGAGGGGCTCCTACAATGAGCAGTTCTTC; CDR3aa: CASIGGRGSYNEQFF
d_gene: .; abundance: .; v_gene: TRBV30; j_gene: TRBJ1-4; CDR3nt: TGTGCCTGGGGATTGGAAGGGGGGGCTAATGAAAAACTGTTTTTT; CDR3aa: CAWGLEGGANEKLFF
d_gene: TRBD1; abundance: .; v_gene: TRBV29-1; j_gene: TRBJ1-5; CDR3nt: TGCAGCGTAGTCGGGGCAGGGGGCGATAGCAATCAGCCCCAGCATTTT; CDR3aa: CSVVGAGGDSNQPQHF